Listed below are T cell receptor beta chains from one sample, sequenced in a study of CD8 T cells in Susac syndrome. TCRdb re-called the immunoSEQ multiplex PCR reads with MiXCR, one entry per CDR3 protein. The sample gives about 150,000 distinct CDR3 sequences, over 95% of which show up once; 0.14% to 0.15% is in the top ten. Sequences were obtained from CD8+ T cells from PBMCs. The receptors were sampled from a human donor with multiple sclerosis. Both conserved end residues are part of each CDR3. Each record gives: V gene, J gene, D gene, clone size, CDR3 length, CDR3 protein, CDR3 DNA. D genes are given only for firm matches. Rows may omit the clone size; those that give it use once, few, many or a size class.

TRBV30,TRBJ1-2,NA,NA,11,CASATGAYISF,TGTGCCTCCGCGACAGGAGCATACATCTCCTTC
TRBV27,TRBJ2-7,TRBD1,NA,14,CASSSRQGTYEQYF,TGTGCCAGCAGTTCACGACAGGGGACCTACGAGCAGTACTTC
TRBV29-1,TRBJ2-3,NA,NA,11,CSVGRRDTQYF,TGCAGCGTTGGCCGACGGGATACGCAGTATTTT
TRBV9,TRBJ1-1,NA,NA,14,CASSVETGDLEAFF,TGTGCCAGCAGCGTAGAAACAGGCGACCTTGAAGCTTTCTTT
TRBV7-2,TRBJ2-1,NA,NA,17,CASSQHSGTPARGEQFF,TGTGCCAGCAGCCAGCATTCTGGGACACCCGCTCGGGGTGAGCAGTTCTTC
TRBV4-1,TRBJ2-1,TRBD2,NA,18,CASSQEPSGGVSYNEQFF,TGCGCCAGCAGCCAAGAGCCTAGCGGGGGGGTATCCTACAATGAGCAGTTCTTC
TRBV7-9,TRBJ2-1,TRBD2,NA,15,CASRETSGGRNEQFF,TGTGCCAGCAGGGAAACTAGCGGGGGGCGCAATGAGCAGTTCTTC
TRBV15,TRBJ2-2,NA,NA,12,CATSSPPGELFF,TGTGCCACCAGCAGCCCCCCCGGGGAGCTGTTTTTT
TRBV24-1,TRBJ2-2,NA,NA,12,CATSRGTGELFF,TGTGCCACCAGTAGGGGTACCGGGGAGCTGTTTTTT
TRBV12-3/TRBV12-4,TRBJ1-2,NA,NA,14,CASSSPATNYGYTF,TGTGCCAGCAGTTCACCGGCTACTAACTATGGCTACACCTTC
TRBV30,TRBJ1-5,NA,NA,17,CAWSVPSRGYSNQPQHF,TGTGCCTGGAGTGTACCCTCCCGGGGCTATAGCAATCAGCCCCAGCATTTT
TRBV29-1,TRBJ1-2,NA,NA,12,CSVVLSAGGYTF,TGCAGCGTTGTATTGTCGGCAGGTGGCTACACCTTC
TRBV20-1,TRBJ2-4,TRBD2,NA,17,CSARVTGTSMSKNIQYF,TGCAGTGCCAGAGTGACAGGGACTAGCATGTCCAAAAACATTCAGTACTTC
TRBV7-8,TRBJ2-6,TRBD1,NA,17,CASRRTGGSSGANVLTF,TGTGCCAGCAGGCGGACAGGGGGAAGCTCTGGGGCCAACGTCCTGACTTTC
TRBV29-1,TRBJ1-1,NA,NA,13,CSVEGGMNTEAFF,TGCAGCGTTGAGGGCGGCATGAACACTGAAGCTTTCTTT
TRBV6-5,TRBJ2-5,NA,NA,16,CASSPSAETPPRAQYF,TGTGCCAGCAGTCCCTCGGCCGAGACTCCCCCTCGGGCCCAGTACTTC
TRBV27,TRBJ2-5,NA,once,12,CASSSVGETQYF,TGTGCCAGCAGTTCGGTCGGAGAGACCCAGTACTTC
TRBV7-9,TRBJ2-1,NA,few,11,CASSFRDEQFF,TGTGCCAGCAGTTTTCGGGATGAGCAGTTCTTC
TRBV13,TRBJ2-1,TRBD1,NA,15,CASSRQGQVHREQFF,TGTGCCAGCAGCCGCCAGGGACAGGTCCACCGTGAGCAGTTCTTC
TRBV25-1,TRBJ1-1,NA,NA,13,CASSAGGASEAFF,TGTGCCAGCAGTGCAGGAGGGGCAAGTGAAGCTTTCTTT
TRBV12-3/TRBV12-4,TRBJ1-5,NA,NA,13,CASSLALGRPQHF,TGTGCCAGCAGTTTAGCGCTGGGTCGGCCCCAGCATTTT
TRBV12-3/TRBV12-4,TRBJ1-5,TRBD1,NA,15,CASSPPGQGNQPQHF,TGTGCCAGCAGCCCACCGGGACAGGGTAATCAGCCCCAGCATTTT
TRBV30,TRBJ2-3,TRBD2,NA,13,CAWSLLAEDTQYF,TGTGCCTGGAGTTTACTAGCGGAAGATACGCAGTATTTT
TRBV6-5,TRBJ1-6,NA,NA,15,CASSYFGGNNSPLHF,TGTGCCAGCAGTTACTTTGGCGGGAATAATTCACCCCTCCACTTT
TRBV7-3,TRBJ2-1,NA,NA,16,CASSFMPGFGSQEQFF,TGTGCCAGTAGCTTTATGCCAGGGTTTGGGAGCCAGGAGCAGTTCTTC
TRBV20-1,TRBJ2-7,NA,NA,10,CSARGEEQYF,TGCAGTGCTAGAGGGGAAGAGCAGTACTTC
TRBV7-8,TRBJ2-2,NA,NA,15,CASSPKWDLTGELFF,TGTGCCAGCAGCCCTAAATGGGACCTCACCGGGGAGCTGTTTTTT
TRBV6-5,TRBJ2-3,TRBD2,NA,17,CASSYRGLARNTDTQYF,TGTGCCAGCAGTTACAGAGGACTAGCGAGAAACACAGATACGCAGTATTTT
TRBV15,TRBJ2-4,NA,NA,15,CATSRPPGAKNIQYF,TGTGCCACCAGCAGACCTCCGGGGGCCAAAAACATTCAGTACTTC
TRBV5-4,TRBJ2-7,NA,few,13,CASSLGPAYEQYF,TGTGCCAGCAGCTTGGGCCCCGCCTACGAGCAGTACTTC
TRBV29-1,TRBJ2-1,NA,NA,20,CSVENDQGPRGGAPSNEQFF,TGCAGCGTTGAAAACGACCAGGGACCCCGAGGGGGGGCTCCTTCGAATGAGCAGTTCTTC
TRBV7-9,TRBJ1-2,NA,NA,13,CASTAGEIDGYTF,TGTGCCAGCACCGCAGGGGAAATAGACGGCTACACCTTC
TRBV7-2,TRBJ2-1,TRBD2,NA,13,CASSPGGAREQFF,TGTGCCAGCAGCCCCGGGGGGGCAAGGGAGCAGTTCTTC
TRBV7-9,TRBJ2-3,NA,NA,15,CASSLVQLRTDTQYF,TGTGCCAGCAGCTTAGTTCAACTCCGCACAGATACGCAGTATTTT
TRBV14,TRBJ1-2,NA,once,12,CASEDLGYGYTF,TGTGCCAGCGAAGACCTTGGCTATGGCTACACCTTC
TRBV29-1,TRBJ2-6,NA,NA,13,CSVWISGANVLTF,TGCAGCGTTTGGATCTCTGGGGCCAACGTCCTGACTTTC
TRBV20-1,TRBJ1-5,TRBD1,NA,14,CSAPPTGGRQPQHF,TGCAGTGCTCCTCCCACAGGGGGCCGTCAGCCCCAGCATTTT
TRBV12-3/TRBV12-4,TRBJ2-5,NA,NA,15,CASSLPGSGAETQYF,TGTGCCAGCAGTCTCCCCGGTTCGGGGGCGGAGACCCAGTACTTC
TRBV15,TRBJ2-7,NA,NA,16,CATSRAGQGGSYEQYF,TGTGCCACCAGCAGAGCCGGACAGGGAGGGTCCTACGAGCAGTACTTC
TRBV20-1,TRBJ2-2,TRBD2,NA,15,CSARLAGRNTGELFF,TGCAGTGCCCGGTTAGCGGGGAGGAACACCGGGGAGCTGTTTTTT
TRBV6-5,TRBJ1-6,TRBD1,NA,14,CASSYRTGDSPLHF,TGTGCCAGCAGTTATAGGACAGGGGATTCACCCCTCCACTTT
TRBV27,TRBJ2-5,NA,NA,13,CASSLKGGETQYF,TGTGCCAGCAGTTTAAAGGGGGGAGAGACCCAGTACTTC
TRBV4-2,TRBJ2-1,NA,once,14,CASSQDSTWDEQFF,TGTGCCAGCAGCCAAGATTCCACCTGGGATGAGCAGTTCTTC
TRBV4-1,TRBJ1-2,NA,NA,15,CASSQVGGPNYGYTF,TGCGCCAGCAGCCAAGTAGGGGGGCCCAACTATGGCTACACCTTC
TRBV29-1,TRBJ2-5,NA,NA,14,CSVEDPKGRETQYF,TGCAGCGTTGAAGATCCAAAGGGGAGAGAGACCCAGTACTTC
TRBV15,TRBJ1-2,TRBD1,NA,15,CATSPIGGRAYGYTF,TGTGCCACCAGCCCGATAGGGGGCCGGGCCTATGGCTACACCTTC
TRBV23-1,TRBJ1-5,TRBD1,NA,17,CASSQNRGRTSNQPQHF,TGCGCCAGCAGTCAAAACAGGGGCCGTACTAGCAATCAGCCCCAGCATTTT